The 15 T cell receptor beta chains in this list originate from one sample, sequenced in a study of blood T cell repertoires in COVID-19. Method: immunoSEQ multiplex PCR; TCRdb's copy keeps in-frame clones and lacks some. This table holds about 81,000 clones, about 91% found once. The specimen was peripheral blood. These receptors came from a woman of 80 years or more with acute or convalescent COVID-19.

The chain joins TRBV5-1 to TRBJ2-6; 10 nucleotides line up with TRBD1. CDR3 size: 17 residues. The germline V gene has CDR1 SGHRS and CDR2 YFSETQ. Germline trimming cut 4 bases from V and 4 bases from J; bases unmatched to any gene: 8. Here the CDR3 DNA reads TGCGCCAGCAGCGCTCAGACAGGGGGCCCAGGGGCCAACGTCCTGACTTTC. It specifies CASSAQTGGPGANVLTF.

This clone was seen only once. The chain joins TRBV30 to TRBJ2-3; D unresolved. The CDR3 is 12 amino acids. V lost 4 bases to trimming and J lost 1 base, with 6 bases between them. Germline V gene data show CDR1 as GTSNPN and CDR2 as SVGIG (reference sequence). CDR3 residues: CAWTPGTDTQYF. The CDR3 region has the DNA TGTGCCTGGACACCAGGCACAGATACGCAGTATTTT.

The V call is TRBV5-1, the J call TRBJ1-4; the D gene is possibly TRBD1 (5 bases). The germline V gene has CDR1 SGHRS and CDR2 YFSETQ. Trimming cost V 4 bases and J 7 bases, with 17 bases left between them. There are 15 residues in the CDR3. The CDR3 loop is CASSPGGGSIEKLFF. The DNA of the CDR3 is TGCGCCAGCAGCCCTGGGGGGGGATCGATTGAAAAACTGTTTTTT.

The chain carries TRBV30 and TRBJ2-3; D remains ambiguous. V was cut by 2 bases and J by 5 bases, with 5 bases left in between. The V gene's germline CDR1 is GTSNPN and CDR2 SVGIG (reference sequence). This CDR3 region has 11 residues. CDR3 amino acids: CAWSSRDTQYF. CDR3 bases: TGTGCCTGGAGTTCCCGAGATACGCAGTATTTT. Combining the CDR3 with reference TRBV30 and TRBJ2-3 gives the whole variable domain SQTIHQWPATLVQPVGSPLSLECTVEGTSNPNLYWYRQAAGRGLQLLFYSVGIGQISSEVPQNLSASRPQDRQFILSSKKLLLSDSGFYLCAWSSRDTQYFGPGTRLTVL.

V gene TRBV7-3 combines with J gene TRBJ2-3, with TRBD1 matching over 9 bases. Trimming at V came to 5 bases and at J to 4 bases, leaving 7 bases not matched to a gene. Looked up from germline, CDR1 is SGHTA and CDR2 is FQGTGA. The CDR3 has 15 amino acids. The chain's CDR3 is CASSRGQGSADTQYF. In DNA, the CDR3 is TGTGCCAGCAGCCGAGGACAGGGGTCGGCAGATACGCAGTATTTT.

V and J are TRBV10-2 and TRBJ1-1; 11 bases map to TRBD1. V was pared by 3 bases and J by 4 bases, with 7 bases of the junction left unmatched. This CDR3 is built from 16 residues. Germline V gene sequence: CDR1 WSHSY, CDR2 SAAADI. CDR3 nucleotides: TGCGCCAGCAGTGAAGGAGCCGGGACAGGGGGCACTGAAGCTTTCTTT. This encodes CASSEGAGTGGTEAFF.

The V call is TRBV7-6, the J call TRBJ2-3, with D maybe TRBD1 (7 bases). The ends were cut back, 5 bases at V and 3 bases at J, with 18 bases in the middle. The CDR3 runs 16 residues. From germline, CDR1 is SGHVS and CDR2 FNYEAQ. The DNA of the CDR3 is TGTGCCAGCAGCCCTGAACAGGGGAGGTGGACAGATACGCAGTATTTT. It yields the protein CASSPEQGRWTDTQYF.

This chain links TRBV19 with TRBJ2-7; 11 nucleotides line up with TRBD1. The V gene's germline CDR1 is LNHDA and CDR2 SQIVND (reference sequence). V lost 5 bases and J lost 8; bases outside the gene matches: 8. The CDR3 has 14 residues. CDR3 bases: TGTGCCAGTAGTCCCGGGACAGGGGGTTTGCAGCAGTACTTC. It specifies CASSPGTGGLQQYF. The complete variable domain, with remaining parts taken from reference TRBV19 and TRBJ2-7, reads DGGITQSPKYLFRKEGQNVTLSCEQNLNHDAMYWYRQDPGQGLRLIYYSQIVNDFQKGDIAEGYSVSREKKESFPLTVTSAQKNPTAFYLCASSPGTGGLQQYFGPGTRLTVT.

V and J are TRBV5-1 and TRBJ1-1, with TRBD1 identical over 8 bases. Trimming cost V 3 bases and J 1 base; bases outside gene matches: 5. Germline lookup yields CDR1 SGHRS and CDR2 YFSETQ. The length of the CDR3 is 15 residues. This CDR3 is CASSSGQARNTEAFF. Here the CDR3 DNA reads TGCGCCAGCAGCTCGGGACAGGCGCGGAACACTGAAGCTTTCTTT.

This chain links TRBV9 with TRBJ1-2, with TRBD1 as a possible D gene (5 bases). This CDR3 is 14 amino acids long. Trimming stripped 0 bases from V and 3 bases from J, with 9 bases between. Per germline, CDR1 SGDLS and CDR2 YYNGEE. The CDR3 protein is CASSVGQGDYGYTF. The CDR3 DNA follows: TGTGCCAGCAGCGTAGGGCAGGGTGACTATGGCTACACCTTC. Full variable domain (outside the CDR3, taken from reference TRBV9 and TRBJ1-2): DSGVTQTPKHLITATGQRVTLRCSPRSGDLSVYWYQQSLDQGLQFLIQYYNGEERAKGNILERFSAQQFPDLHSELNLSSLELGDSALYFCASSVGQGDYGYTFGSGTRLTVV.

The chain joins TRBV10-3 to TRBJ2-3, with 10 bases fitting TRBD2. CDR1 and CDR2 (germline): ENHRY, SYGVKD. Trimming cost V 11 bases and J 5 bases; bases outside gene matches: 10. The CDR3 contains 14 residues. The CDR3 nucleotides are TGTGCCCCGAGACTAGCGGGCGTTGGAGATACGCAGTATTTT. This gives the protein CAPRLAGVGDTQYF.

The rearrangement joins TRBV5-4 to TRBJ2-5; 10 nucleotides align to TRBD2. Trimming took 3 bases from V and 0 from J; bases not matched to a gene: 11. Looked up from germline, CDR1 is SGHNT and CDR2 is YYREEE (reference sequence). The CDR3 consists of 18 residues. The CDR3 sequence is CASSSPLPGLADQETQYF. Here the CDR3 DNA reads TGTGCCAGCAGCTCCCCTCTCCCAGGACTAGCGGACCAAGAGACCCAGTACTTC.

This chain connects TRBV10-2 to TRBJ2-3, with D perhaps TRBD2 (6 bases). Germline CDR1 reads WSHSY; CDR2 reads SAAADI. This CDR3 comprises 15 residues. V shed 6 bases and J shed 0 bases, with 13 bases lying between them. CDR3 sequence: CASRGGAYSTDTQYF. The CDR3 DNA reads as TGCGCCAGCAGGGGCGGGGCGTATAGCACAGATACGCAGTATTTT.

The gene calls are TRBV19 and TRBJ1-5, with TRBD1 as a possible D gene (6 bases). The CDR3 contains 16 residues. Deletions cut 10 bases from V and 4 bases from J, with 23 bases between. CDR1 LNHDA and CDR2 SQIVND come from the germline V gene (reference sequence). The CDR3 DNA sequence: TGTGCCACCAACGGTGGGGGCCTCGGCCAAAATCAGCCCCAGCATTTT. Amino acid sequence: CATNGGGLGQNQPQHF.

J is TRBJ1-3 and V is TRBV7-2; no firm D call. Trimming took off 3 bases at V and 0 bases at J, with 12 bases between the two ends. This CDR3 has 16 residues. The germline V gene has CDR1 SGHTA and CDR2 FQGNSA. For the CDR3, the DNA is TGTGCCAGCAGCTTGACGGACTCAGCCTCTGGAAACACCATATATTTT. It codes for CASSLTDSASGNTIYF.